Following are 20 T cell receptor beta chains from one sample sequenced in a study of response to subunit inactivated influenza vaccine. MiXCR, applied by TCRdb to the RT-PCR reads, yields one record per CDR3 protein. The table lists around 470,000 distinct CDR3 sequences, 7.2% of them singletons, with roughly 13% in the top ten. The sequencing used PBMCs from blood, collected less than 30 months after vaccination. These receptors all stem from a man in his fifties or sixties who received an inactivated influenza vaccine.

The rearrangement joins TRBV11-2 to TRBJ2-7, with TRBD1 identical over 8 bases. The V and J ends lost 5 bases and 4 bases, in that order; junction bases with no gene match: 7. Germline lookup yields CDR1 SGHAT and CDR2 FQNNGV. This CDR3 is built from 14 residues. This CDR3 is CASSDDRGPYEQYF. The DNA for the CDR3 is TGTGCCAGCAGCGATGACAGGGGCCCATACGAGCAGTACTTC.

This clonotype was seen ten or more times. V usage is TRBV23-1 and J usage is TRBJ2-6; D is uncertain. TRBV23-1 carries the ORF label, with uncertain function. V was clipped by 10 bases and J by 0 bases, with 10 bases between them. This CDR3 spans 14 amino acids. The CDR3 sequence: CANYSLSGANVLTF. The CDR3 coding sequence is TGCGCCAACTACAGCCTCTCTGGGGCCAACGTCCTGACTTTC.

The chain is built from TRBV6-6 and TRBJ2-7; D unresolved. V was trimmed by 2 bases and J by 4 bases, leaving 6 bases between them. CDR3 length equals 12 residues. Germline values: CDR1 MNHNY, CDR2 SVGAGI (reference sequence). CDR3 sequence: CASSYGLYEQYF. In DNA, the CDR3 is TGTGCCAGCAGTTACGGATTATACGAGCAGTACTTC.

This clonotype turned up a few times. This rearrangement joins TRBV28 to TRBJ2-7; TRBD1 matches at 8 bases. Germline V gene lookup returns CDR1 MDHEN and CDR2 SYDVKM. The CDR3 extends over 15 amino acids. The trim removed 8 bases at V and 6 bases at J, leaving 15 bases unmatched. CDR3 region: CASSMRGRGRSEQYF. The CDR3 DNA reads TGTGCCAGCTCAATGCGGGGCAGGGGGCGTTCCGAGCAGTACTTC.

This sequence joins TRBV6-2 or TRBV6-3 and TRBJ2-5; D is possibly TRBD1 (6 bases). This CDR3 is built from 13 residues. The germline CDR1 and CDR2 sequences are MNHEY and SVGEGT. Trimming pared 5 bases from V and 5 bases from J, leaving 12 bases between. CDR3 residues: CASSPRQDETQYF. CDR3 DNA: TGTGCCAGCAGTCCACGACAGGACGAGACCCAGTACTTC.

This clonotype was recorded many times. The gene calls are TRBV5-1 and TRBJ2-2; D gene ambiguous. Trimming removed 1 base from V and 0 bases from J, with 7 bases in between. CDR1 SGHRS and CDR2 YFSETQ come from the germline V gene. The CDR3 contains 15 residues. In DNA form, the CDR3 reads TGCGCCAGCAGCTTGACAGCAGCGAACACCGGGGAGCTGTTTTTT. Translated: CASSLTAANTGELFF.

This clonotype has a single count. A much larger clone lies a single base off, so this may be a read error. The chain links TRBV10-3 to TRBJ1-1; D may be TRBD1 (5 bases). The ends were cut back, 6 bases at V and 1 base at J, with 12 bases in the middle. This CDR3 comprises 14 residues. Germline loops: CDR1 ENHRY, CDR2 SYGVKD. The CDR3 DNA is TGTGCCATCAGGGTTCGTACAGGGAACACTGAAGCTTTCTTT. Amino acids: CAIRVRTGNTEAFF.

This clonotype was recorded many times. The rearrangement joins TRBV18 to TRBJ2-5; D is perhaps TRBD2 (5 bases). CDR3 size: 11 residues. Deletions cut 9 bases from V and 5 bases from J, with 10 bases between. Germline V CDR1 and CDR2: KGHSH, LQKENI. The CDR3 DNA follows: TGTGCCAGTTCTCGAGGGGAGACCCAGTACTTC. Its translation is CASSRGETQYF. The full variable domain, its missing parts supplied by reference TRBV18 and TRBJ2-5, is NAGVMQNPRHLVRRRGQEARLRCSPMKGHSHVYWYRQLPEEGLKFMVYLQKENIIDESGMPKERFSAEFPKEGPSILRIQQVVRGDSAAYFCASSRGETQYFGPGTRLLVL.

This chain uses TRBV10-3 with TRBJ2-5; TRBD1 is a possible D gene (5 bases). The V and J ends lost 1 base and 5 bases respectively, with 11 bases between them. Looked up from germline, CDR1 is ENHRY and CDR2 is SYGVKD. The CDR3 is 14 residues long. The DNA for the CDR3 is TGTGCCATCAGTGAGTTGCGACAGCTGGAGACCCAGTACTTC. Encoded protein: CAISELRQLETQYF.

This clonotype was counted only a few times. In nucleotides, the CDR3 is TGTGCCAGTAGTAGAGCAGCAGCGGGACTAGCGGGAGCAGATACGCAGTATTTT. Its protein product is CASSRAAAGLAGADTQYF. V is TRBV19 and J is TRBJ2-3, with TRBD2 matching 14 bases. V dropped 4 bases and J dropped 4; count of bases not matched to a gene: 10. Looked up from germline, CDR1 is LNHDA and CDR2 is SQIVND (reference sequence). The CDR3 runs to 18 residues.

The chain joins TRBV6-1 to TRBJ2-7, with 9 nucleotides matching TRBD2. This CDR3 has 14 residues. CDR1 is MNHNS and CDR2 is SASEGT in the germline V gene. With 10 bases clipped from V and 3 bases from J, the junction kept 10 bases outside the gene matches. CDR3 DNA sequence: TGTGCCACCCGTCCAGCGGGGGGCCGCTACGAGCAGTACTTC. This encodes CATRPAGGRYEQYF.

This clonotype was seen only a few times. The chain combines TRBV4-3 with TRBJ1-2; 9 positions agree with TRBD1. The CDR3 spans 16 residues. The ends lost 5 bases at V and 2 bases at J; junction bases unmatched: 9. Germline-derived CDR1 and CDR2 are LGHNA and YSLEER. The CDR3 coding sequence is TGCGCCAGCAGCACTCATTCCGGGACAGGGAACTATGGCTACACCTTC. Amino acids: CASSTHSGTGNYGYTF.

The V and J genes are TRBV5-6 and TRBJ1-2; D ambiguous. The CDR3 sequence is 17 residues long. Germline loops: CDR1 SGHDT, CDR2 YYEEEE. The V and J ends lost 0 bases and 2 bases respectively, with 17 bases between them. The CDR3 sequence is CASSLGGRKQFNYGYTF. In DNA, the CDR3 is TGTGCCAGCAGCTTGGGAGGTCGTAAACAGTTCAACTATGGCTACACCTTC.

In this sample, this clonotype turned up a few times. The rearrangement links TRBV20-1 to TRBJ2-5; 9 bases are shared with TRBD1. In germline, CDR1 is DFQATT, CDR2 SNEGSKA (reference sequence). The CDR3 runs to 14 residues. In DNA form, the CDR3 reads TGCAGCACGCGACCGGGACAGGGCCAAGAGACCCAGTACTTC. This gives the protein CSTRPGQGQETQYF.

This clonotype has a count of ten or more. The chain couples TRBV5-1 to TRBJ2-3; 8 nucleotides line up with TRBD1. Germline assignment: CDR1 SGHRS and CDR2 YFSETQ. The CDR3 covers 15 residues. The junction had 9 bases not matched to a gene; V was cut back by 5 bases and J by 4 bases. CDR3 nucleotide sequence: TGCGCCAGCAGTGGTGGAGGACAGGGAGCAGATACGCAGTATTTT. Translation gives CASSGGGQGADTQYF.

The gene calls are TRBV12-3 or TRBV12-4 and TRBJ2-7; TRBD2 might be the D (7 bases). Trimming took off 7 bases at V and 2 bases at J, with 24 bases between the two ends. The CDR3 spans 17 residues. This chain's CDR3 is CASTQILGGPSAYEQYF. In DNA, the CDR3 is TGTGCCAGCACCCAAATACTCGGGGGGCCTTCGGCCTACGAGCAGTACTTC.

This clonotype was picked up many times. The gene calls are TRBV12-3 or TRBV12-4 and TRBJ2-7, with 11 bases aligning to TRBD2. Trimming at V came to 6 bases and at J to 1 base, leaving 5 bases not matched to a gene. The CDR3 runs to 15 residues. The CDR3 bases are TGTGCCAGCAGCTCAACTAGCGGGGGTTCCTACGAGCAGTACTTC. Protein: CASSSTSGGSYEQYF.

At least ten counts were recorded for this clonotype. J is TRBJ2-1 and V is TRBV20-1; TRBD1 or TRBD2 may be the D gene (5 bases each). The CDR3 runs to 16 residues. Trimming stripped 5 bases from V and 0 bases from J, with 17 bases between. CDR1 DFQATT and CDR2 SNEGSKA come from the germline V gene (reference sequence). DNA for the CDR3: TGCAGTGCTCGAGGGGTAGGGGCGAGCTCCTACAATGAGCAGTTCTTC. Encoded protein: CSARGVGASSYNEQFF.

The V and J genes are TRBV11-2 and TRBJ2-5; D tentatively reads TRBD1 or TRBD2 (5 bases each). The CDR3 covers 13 residues. V gave up 5 bases and J gave up 5 bases, with 12 bases separating them. The germline gives CDR1 SGHAT, CDR2 FQNNGV. The CDR3 region is CASSKGPLETQYF. Written as DNA, the CDR3 is TGTGCCAGCAGCAAGGGACCGTTGGAGACCCAGTACTTC.

The chain links TRBV12-3 or TRBV12-4 to TRBJ1-6, with D uncertain. The length of the CDR3 is 14 residues. The germline V and J ends were trimmed by 5 bases and 4 bases, with 9 bases remaining between them. The CDR3 bases are TGTGCCAGCAGTCCGGGAATTTATAATTCACCCCTCCACTTT. Translation: CASSPGIYNSPLHF.